These T cell receptor beta chains were read from a single sample in a study of immune evolution from preneoplasia to lung adenocarcinoma. Using immunoSEQ multiplex PCR, the repertoire was profiled, and TCRdb retains in-frame clones only, with some absent. The sample lists roughly 3,900 clones, 76% occurring once. The material sequenced was FFPE invasive lung adenocarcinoma tissue. The source is a person aged 65 to 79 with invasive lung adenocarcinoma. Some clones in this sample may be carry-over from other donors' samples. The CDR3 runs from the conserved cysteine through the conserved F or W. A D gene is named only where the DNA matches it firmly. Rows may omit the clone size; those that give it use once, few, many or a size class.

V: TRBV5-6
D: NA
size: NA
J: TRBJ1-4
CDR3: CASSFQSSEKLFF
DNA: TGTGCCAGCAGCTTTCAATCTAGCGAAAAACTGTTTTTT

V: TRBV5-1
D: NA
size: NA
J: TRBJ2-3
CDR3: CASSPRGGGPPDTQYF
DNA: TGCGCCAGCAGCCCTAGGGGGGGAGGGCCCCCAGATACGCAGTATTTT

V: TRBV19
D: TRBD1
size: NA
J: TRBJ2-1
CDR3: CASSIETGGNEQFF
DNA: TGTGCCAGTAGTATAGAGACAGGGGGCAATGAGCAGTTCTTC

V: TRBV5-4
D: NA
size: NA
J: TRBJ2-3
CDR3: CASRPDSYTDTQYF
DNA: TGTGCCAGCAGACCGGACAGCTACACAGATACGCAGTATTTT

V: TRBV19
D: NA
size: NA
J: TRBJ2-7
CDR3: CASKTKGEQYF
DNA: TGTGCCAGTAAAACTAAGGGGGAGCAGTACTTC

V: TRBV4-2
D: NA
size: NA
J: TRBJ2-3
CDR3: CASSQDLGASTDTQYF
DNA: TGTGCCAGCAGCCAAGATCTGGGGGCTAGCACAGATACGCAGTATTTT

V: TRBV6-1
D: NA
size: few
J: TRBJ2-2
CDR3: CASSGYSQIQTGELFF
DNA: TGTGCCAGCAGTGGATACAGCCAAATTCAAACCGGGGAGCTGTTTTTT

V: TRBV7-2
D: NA
size: NA
J: TRBJ2-7
CDR3: CASSLFTAPDEQYF
DNA: TGTGCCAGCAGCTTATTCACAGCCCCCGACGAGCAGTACTTC

V: TRBV10-3
D: NA
size: NA
J: TRBJ2-3
CDR3: CAIDQGRSTDTQYF
DNA: TGTGCCATCGACCAGGGGAGAAGCACAGATACGCAGTATTTT

V: TRBV5-1
D: TRBD1
size: few
J: TRBJ2-5
CDR3: CASSSYPGQGGGDTQYF
DNA: TGCGCCAGCAGCTCTTACCCGGGACAGGGCGGAGGGGACACCCAGTACTTC

V: TRBV7-3
D: NA
size: NA
J: TRBJ2-5
CDR3: CASSLMGEAQETQYF
DNA: TGTGCCAGCAGCTTAATGGGGGAGGCCCAAGAGACCCAGTACTTC

V: TRBV11-3
D: TRBD1
size: NA
J: TRBJ2-5
CDR3: CASSLPGQGRNLPGTQYF
DNA: TGTGCCAGCAGCTTACCGGGACAGGGGCGAAATCTCCCAGGGACCCAGTACTTC

V: TRBV7-2
D: NA
size: NA
J: TRBJ2-4
CDR3: CASSHPRGGTNIQYF
DNA: TGTGCCAGCAGTCACCCCCGAGGGGGGACAAACATTCAGTACTTC

V: TRBV2
D: NA
size: large
J: TRBJ1-1
CDR3: CASRDRGTEAFF
DNA: TGTGCCAGCAGGGACCGTGGTACTGAAGCTTTCTTT